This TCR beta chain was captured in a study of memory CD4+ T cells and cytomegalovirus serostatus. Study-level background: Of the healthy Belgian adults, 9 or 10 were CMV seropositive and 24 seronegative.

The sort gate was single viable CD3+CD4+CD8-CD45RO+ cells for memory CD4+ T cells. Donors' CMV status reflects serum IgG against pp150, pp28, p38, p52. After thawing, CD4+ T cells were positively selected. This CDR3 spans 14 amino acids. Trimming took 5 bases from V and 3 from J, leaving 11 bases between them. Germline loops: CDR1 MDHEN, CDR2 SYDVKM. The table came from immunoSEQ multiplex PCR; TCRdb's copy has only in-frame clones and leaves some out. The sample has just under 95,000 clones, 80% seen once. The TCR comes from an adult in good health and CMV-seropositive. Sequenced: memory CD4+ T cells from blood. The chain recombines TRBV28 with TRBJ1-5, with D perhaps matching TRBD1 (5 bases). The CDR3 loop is CASSPGGDNQPQHF. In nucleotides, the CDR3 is TGTGCCAGCAGTCCCGGAGGGGACAATCAGCCCCAGCATTTT.